These 18 T cell receptor beta chains were sequenced from one sample in a study of CD8 T cells in cerebrospinal fluid in Alzheimer's disease. Reanalyzing the 10x single-cell sequencing reads, TCRdb keeps one entry per CDR3 protein, without DNA. The repertoire shows 550 or so distinct CDR3 sequences; the top ten hold about 30%. The sequenced material came from cerebrospinal fluid. These receptors were obtained from a human donor with Alzheimer's disease.

J is TRBJ2-7 and V is TRBV18; TCRdb picks TRBD2, but there is no DNA to check that call. CDR1 is KGHSH, CDR2 LQKENI, per germline. The CDR3 contains 15 residues. CDR3 protein: CASSPGREGTYEQYF.

This clonotype counts as medium-sized by frequency. The gene calls are TRBV19 and TRBJ2-4; TCRdb outputs TRBD1, but without DNA this stays unchecked. Per germline, CDR1 LNHDA and CDR2 SQIVND (reference sequence). The length of the CDR3 is 18 residues. CDR3: CASSTPTLTTGTGGLQYF.

This clonotype is classed as large by frequency. The chain has TRBV11-2 and TRBJ2-3. This CDR3 is built from 14 residues. Per the germline V gene, CDR1 is SGHAT and CDR2 is FQNNGV. The CDR3 is CASSPSDSLDTQYF.

Judged by frequency, this clonotype is large. The chain couples TRBV20-1 to TRBJ1-3. The CDR3 is 11 amino acids. The germline gives CDR1 DFQATT, CDR2 SNEGSKA (reference sequence). The CDR3 region is CSARDPNTIYF.

Considering frequency, this clonotype is large. V gene TRBV29-1 combines with J gene TRBJ2-2. This CDR3 region has 13 residues. Per germline, CDR1 SQVTM and CDR2 ANQGSEA. CDR3 sequence reads: CSVAGSSTGELFF.

According to its frequency, this clonotype is medium-sized. V usage is TRBV20-1 and J usage is TRBJ2-1; the D gene TCRdb calls, TRBD1, cannot be checked with no DNA. Germline loops: CDR1 DFQATT, CDR2 SNEGSKA (reference sequence). CDR3 length: 17 residues. The CDR3 is CSARDTPRGTTFNEQFF.

The J gene is TRBJ1-4, the V gene TRBV28. The germline V gene encodes CDR1 MDHEN and CDR2 SYDVKM. The CDR3 is 12 residues long. The CDR3: CASSLDTEKLFF.

This clonotype is large by frequency. The V and J genes are TRBV10-3 and TRBJ1-1. The CDR3 is 12 residues long. Germline CDR1 and CDR2: ENHRY and SYGVKD. Here the CDR3 reads CAISESIAEAFF.

This clonotype shows up as hyperexpanded (1% or more) by frequency. The V gene is TRBV28, the J gene TRBJ1-2. The CDR3 contains 16 residues. The germline CDR1 and CDR2 sequences are MDHEN and SYDVKM. The CDR3 protein is CASSPSYPKSNYGYTF.

This clonotype is labeled medium-sized based on frequency. The chain combines TRBV28 with TRBJ2-1; the D call from TCRdb, TRBD1, cannot be confirmed without DNA. The CDR3 is 15 amino acids. Germline loops: CDR1 MDHEN, CDR2 SYDVKM. The CDR3 reads CASSLRADWINEQFF.

Frequency places this clonotype as large (0.1 to 1%). The chain recombines TRBV7-2 with TRBJ2-6. Germline CDR1 is SGHTA and CDR2 is FQGNSA. The CDR3 length is 15 residues. CDR3 region: CASSYSSSGANVLTF.

This clonotype ranks as large (0.1 to 1%) in terms of frequency. V and J are TRBV30 and TRBJ1-5; TCRdb picks TRBD1, but there is no DNA to check that call. This CDR3 comprises 13 residues. CDR1 is GTSNPN, CDR2 SVGIG, per germline (reference sequence). CDR3: CAWSRQGYQPQHF.

The chain recombines TRBV5-1 with TRBJ2-3. This CDR3 region has 11 residues. The germline V gene encodes CDR1 SGHRS and CDR2 YFSETQ. The CDR3 reads CASSFTDTQYF.

This clonotype ranks as medium-sized in terms of frequency. The genes are TRBV12-3 or TRBV12-4 and TRBJ2-5; the D call from TCRdb, TRBD1, cannot be confirmed without DNA. The CDR3 extends over 13 amino acids. CDR3 residues: CASRGDNLGTQYF.

The V gene is TRBV30, the J gene TRBJ1-1; the TCRdb call, TRBD1, lacks DNA for checking. The CDR3 is 12 residues long. From germline, CDR1 is GTSNPN and CDR2 SVGIG (reference sequence). CDR3 region: CARRDRVIEAFF.

Judged by frequency, this clonotype is medium-sized. The chain joins TRBV30 to TRBJ1-1. Germline V gene sequence: CDR1 GTSNPN, CDR2 SVGIG (reference sequence). The CDR3 consists of 12 residues. CDR3 amino acids: CSTLRIETEAFF.

This clonotype is called medium-sized based on its frequency. The chain joins TRBV3-1 to TRBJ2-5; with no DNA, the TCRdb D assignment of TRBD2 cannot be verified. The CDR3 loop spans 18 amino acids. Germline assignment: CDR1 LGHDT and CDR2 YNNKEL (reference sequence). The CDR3 is CASSQGLAGAQSQETQYF.

By frequency, this clonotype registers large (0.1 to 1%). CDR3 in amino acids: CSVGSDRSTGELFF. V gene TRBV29-1 combines with J gene TRBJ2-2; TCRdb designates TRBD1, a call that cannot be tested without DNA. The CDR3 has 14 amino acids. Germline V gene lookup returns CDR1 SQVTM and CDR2 ANQGSEA.